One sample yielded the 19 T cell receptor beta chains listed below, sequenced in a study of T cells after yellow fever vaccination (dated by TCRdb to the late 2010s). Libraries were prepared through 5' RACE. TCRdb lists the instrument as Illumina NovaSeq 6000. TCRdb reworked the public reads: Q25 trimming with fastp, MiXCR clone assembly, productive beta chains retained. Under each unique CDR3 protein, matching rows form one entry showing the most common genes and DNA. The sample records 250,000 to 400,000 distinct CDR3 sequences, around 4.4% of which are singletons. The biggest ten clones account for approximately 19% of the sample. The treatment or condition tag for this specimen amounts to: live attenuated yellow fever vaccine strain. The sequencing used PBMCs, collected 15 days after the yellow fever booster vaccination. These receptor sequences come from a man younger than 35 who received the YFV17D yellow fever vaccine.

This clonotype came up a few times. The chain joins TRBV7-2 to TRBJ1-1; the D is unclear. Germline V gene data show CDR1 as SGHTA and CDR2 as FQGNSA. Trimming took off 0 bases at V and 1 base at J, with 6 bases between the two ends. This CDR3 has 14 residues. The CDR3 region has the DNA TGTGCCAGCAGCTTAGCGTACAAGAACACTGAAGCTTTCTTT. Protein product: CASSLAYKNTEAFF.

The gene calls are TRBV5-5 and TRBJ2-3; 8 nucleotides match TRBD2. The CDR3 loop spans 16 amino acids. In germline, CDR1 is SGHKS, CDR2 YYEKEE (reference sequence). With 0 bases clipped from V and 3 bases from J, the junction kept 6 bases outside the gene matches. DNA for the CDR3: TGTGCCAGCAGCTTGGCCCGGGGGGGCTGGACAGATACGCAGTATTTT. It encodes CASSLARGGWTDTQYF.

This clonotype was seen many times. The CDR3 sequence: CASRNGGNYEQYF. CDR3 coding DNA: TGTGCCAGCAGGAACGGAGGCAACTACGAGCAGTACTTC. J is TRBJ2-7 and V is TRBV6-2 or TRBV6-3, with TRBD2 as a possible D gene (5 bases). CDR3 length: 13 residues. Germline-derived CDR1 and CDR2 are MNHEY and SVGEGT. V was trimmed by 6 bases and J by 3 bases, leaving 12 bases between them.

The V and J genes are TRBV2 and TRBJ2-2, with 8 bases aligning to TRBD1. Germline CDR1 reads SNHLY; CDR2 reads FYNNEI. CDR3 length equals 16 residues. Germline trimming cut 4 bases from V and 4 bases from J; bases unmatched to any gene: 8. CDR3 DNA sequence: TGTGCCAGCAGTGGAGGGACAGGACACGCCACCGGGGAGCTGTTTTTT. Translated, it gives CASSGGTGHATGELFF.

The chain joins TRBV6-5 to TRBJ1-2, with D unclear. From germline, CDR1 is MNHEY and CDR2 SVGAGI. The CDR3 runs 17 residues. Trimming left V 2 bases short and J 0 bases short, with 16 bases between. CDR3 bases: TGTGCCAGCAGTTACCTCCTTTCGCGAGAGCCTAACTATGGCTACACCTTC. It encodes CASSYLLSREPNYGYTF.

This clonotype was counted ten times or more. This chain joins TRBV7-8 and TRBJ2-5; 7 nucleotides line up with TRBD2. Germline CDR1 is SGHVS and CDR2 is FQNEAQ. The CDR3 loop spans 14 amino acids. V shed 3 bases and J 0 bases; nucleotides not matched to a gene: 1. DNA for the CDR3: TGTGCCAGCAGCTTTGGGGGGGACCAAGAGACCCAGTACTTC. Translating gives CASSFGGDQETQYF.

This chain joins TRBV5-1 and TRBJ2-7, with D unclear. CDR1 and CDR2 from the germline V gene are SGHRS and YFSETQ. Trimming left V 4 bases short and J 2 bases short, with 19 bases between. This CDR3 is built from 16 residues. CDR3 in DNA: TGCGCCAGCAGCCGGAGTCACCCGGGCCTACCCTACGAGCAGTACTTC. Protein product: CASSRSHPGLPYEQYF.

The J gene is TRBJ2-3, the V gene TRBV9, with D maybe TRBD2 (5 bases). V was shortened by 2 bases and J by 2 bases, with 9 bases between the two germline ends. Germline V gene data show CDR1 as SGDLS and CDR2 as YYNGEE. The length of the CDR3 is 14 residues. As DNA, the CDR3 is TGTGCCAGCAGCGTCAGCGGCTACACAGATACGCAGTATTTT. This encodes CASSVSGYTDTQYF. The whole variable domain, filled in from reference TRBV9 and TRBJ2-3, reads DSGVTQTPKHLITATGQRVTLRCSPRSGDLSVYWYQQSLDQGLQFLIQYYNGEERAKGNILERFSAQQFPDLHSELNLSSLELGDSALYFCASSVSGYTDTQYFGPGTRLTVL.

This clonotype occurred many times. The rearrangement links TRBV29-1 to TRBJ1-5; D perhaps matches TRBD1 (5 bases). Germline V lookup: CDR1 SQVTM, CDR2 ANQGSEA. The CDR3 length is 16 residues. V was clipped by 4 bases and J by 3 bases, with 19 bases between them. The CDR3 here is CSVVPFGATNNQPQHF. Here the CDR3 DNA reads TGCAGCGTTGTGCCCTTTGGGGCCACGAACAATCAGCCCCAGCATTTT.

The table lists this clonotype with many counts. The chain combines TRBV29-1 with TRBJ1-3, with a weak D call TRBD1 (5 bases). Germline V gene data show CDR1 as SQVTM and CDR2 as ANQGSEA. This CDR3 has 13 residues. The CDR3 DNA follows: TGCTCGGGTTGGGGGATGGATGGAAACACCATATATTTT. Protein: CSGWGMDGNTIYF.

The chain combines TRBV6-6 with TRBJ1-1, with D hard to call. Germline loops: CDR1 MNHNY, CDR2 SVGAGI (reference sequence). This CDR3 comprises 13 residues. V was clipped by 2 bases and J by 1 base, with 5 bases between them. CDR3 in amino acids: CASSYGSNTEAFF. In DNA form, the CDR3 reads TGTGCCAGCAGTTACGGATCGAACACTGAAGCTTTCTTT.

The CDR3 DNA is TGTGCCAGCAGCGGTGACGGGTTCAGCAATCAGCCCCAGCATTTT. As protein: CASSGDGFSNQPQHF. The V and J genes are TRBV9 and TRBJ1-5; D gene unclear. Trimming removed 3 bases from V and 1 base from J, with 11 bases in between. Germline CDR1 and CDR2: SGDLS and YYNGEE. This CDR3 is built from 15 residues.

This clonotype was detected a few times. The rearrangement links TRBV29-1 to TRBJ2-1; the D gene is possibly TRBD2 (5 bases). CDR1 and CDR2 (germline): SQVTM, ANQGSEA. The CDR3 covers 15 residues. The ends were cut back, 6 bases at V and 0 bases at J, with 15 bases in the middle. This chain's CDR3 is CSVKLVKSSYNEQFF. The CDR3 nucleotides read TGCAGCGTAAAACTAGTCAAGAGCTCCTACAATGAGCAGTTCTTC.

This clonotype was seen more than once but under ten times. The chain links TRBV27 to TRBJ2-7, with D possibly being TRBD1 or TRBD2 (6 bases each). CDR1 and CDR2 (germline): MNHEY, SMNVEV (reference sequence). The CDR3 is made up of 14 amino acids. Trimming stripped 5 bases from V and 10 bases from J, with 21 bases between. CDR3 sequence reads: CASSPHGGGQVQYF. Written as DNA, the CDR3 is TGTGCCAGCAGTCCTCACGGGGGCGGCCAGGTACAGTACTTC.

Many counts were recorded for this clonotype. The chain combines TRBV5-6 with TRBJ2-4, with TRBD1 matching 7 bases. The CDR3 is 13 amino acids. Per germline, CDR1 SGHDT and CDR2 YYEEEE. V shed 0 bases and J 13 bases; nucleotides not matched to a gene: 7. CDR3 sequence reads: CASSLEGQTGQYF. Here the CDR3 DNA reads TGTGCCAGCAGCTTGGAGGGACAGACGGGGCAGTACTTC.

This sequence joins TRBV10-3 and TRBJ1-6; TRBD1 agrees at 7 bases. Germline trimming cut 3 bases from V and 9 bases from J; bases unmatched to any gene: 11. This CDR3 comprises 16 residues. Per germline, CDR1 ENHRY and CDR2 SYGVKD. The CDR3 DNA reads TGTGCCATCAGTGAAACACAGGGGAGGGTTGGTTCACCCCTCCACTTT. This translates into CAISETQGRVGSPLHF.

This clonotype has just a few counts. CDR3 loop: CASSGRERPQHF. For the CDR3, the DNA is TGTGCCAGCAGTGGCAGGGAGAGGCCCCAGCATTTT. The chain recombines TRBV28 with TRBJ1-5; tentative D call: TRBD1 (5 bases). This CDR3 is 12 amino acids long. Germline CDR1 MDHEN, CDR2 SYDVKM. With 5 bases removed from V and 9 bases from J, the gap between germline ends came to 11 bases.

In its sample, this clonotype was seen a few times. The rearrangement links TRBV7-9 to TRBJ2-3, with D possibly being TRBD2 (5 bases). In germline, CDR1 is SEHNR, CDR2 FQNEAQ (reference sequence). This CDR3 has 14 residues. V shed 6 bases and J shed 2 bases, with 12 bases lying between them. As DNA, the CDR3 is TGTGCCAGCAGATCAGCGGTGAACACAGATACGCAGTATTTT. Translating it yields CASRSAVNTDTQYF.

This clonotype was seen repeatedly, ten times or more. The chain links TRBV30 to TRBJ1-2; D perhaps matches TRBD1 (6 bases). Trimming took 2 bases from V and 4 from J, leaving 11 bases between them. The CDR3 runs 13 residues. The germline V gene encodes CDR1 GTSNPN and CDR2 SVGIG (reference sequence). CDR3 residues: CAWSRDRPYGYTF. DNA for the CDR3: TGTGCCTGGAGTAGAGACAGGCCCTATGGCTACACCTTC.